This is a list of T cell receptor beta chains from one sample in a study of cytomegalovirus exposure and HLA in healthy donors. TCRdb keeps only in-frame clones here, not all; method: immunoSEQ multiplex PCR. The data show approximately 170,000 clones, roughly 80% seen once. What was sequenced was PBMCs. All receptors come from a middle-aged man in good health and CMV-seropositive. CDR3s include the opening cysteine and the closing phenylalanine or tryptophan. Fields, in order: J gene, clone size, V gene, CDR3 protein. Size is stated for part of the rows, as once, few or many counts, or as a class when the clone is expanded.

>TRBJ2-1|.|TRBV27
CASRGLAGGPLANEQFF
>TRBJ2-5|.|TRBV5-4
CASSADSAQETQYF
>TRBJ2-5|.|TRBV23-1
CASSPGFQETQYF
>TRBJ2-7|.|TRBV7-9
CASSFLGSGYEQYF
>TRBJ2-3|.|TRBV28
CASSSAGADTDTQYF
>TRBJ2-4|.|TRBV5-4
CASSPEPGGSKNIQYF
>TRBJ2-5|.|TRBV4-1
CASSQDPLEKETQYF
>TRBJ2-7|once|TRBV19
CASSIGSQGSTYEQYF
>TRBJ2-1|.|TRBV5-1
CASSLEPSGEQFF
>TRBJ2-1|.|TRBV7-2
CASTRRGGTGISYNEQFF
>TRBJ2-6|.|TRBV7-3
CASSSGQGRGGANVLTF
>TRBJ1-5|.|TRBV2
CASSPRTGGIQPQHF
>TRBJ1-5|few|TRBV10-3
CAIRGENQPQHF
>TRBJ2-2|.|TRBV12-5
CASGRDSVNTGELFF
>TRBJ2-6|.|TRBV4-2
CASSQGDRAGANVLTF
>TRBJ1-1|.|TRBV28
CASSLLGFTEAFF
>TRBJ2-7|.|TRBV5-5
CASSLGFRGDEQYF
>TRBJ1-4|.|TRBV6-1
CASSEAGRGENREKLFF
>TRBJ1-2|.|TRBV6-1
CASRGTGNYGYTF
>TRBJ2-5|.|TRBV30
CAWSRTGVETQYF
>TRBJ1-5|.|TRBV28
CASSADKGRNQPQHF
>TRBJ2-1|.|TRBV27
CASSLFSGSLYNEQFF
>TRBJ2-3|few|TRBV19
CASSIDDRVGAQYF
>TRBJ2-2|.|TRBV6-6
CASSLPGATGELFF